A single sample gave rise to the 7 T cell receptor beta chains below, sequenced in a study of cytomegalovirus exposure and HLA in healthy donors (dated by TCRdb to 2016 to 2017). The library was made by the immunoSEQ multiplex PCR assay. The multiplex PCR relied on a mix of 60 forward primers for TCR Vbeta segments and 13 reverse primers for TCR Jbeta segments. Drawn from immuneACCESS, this table holds only the in-frame rearrangements with V and J called that TCRdb kept. Clones are partly lost; checked studies trace under half to an unresolved V gene and leave the rest unexplained. In all, the sample holds 150,000 to 200,000 clones, and around 81% of those were seen once. The ten largest clones represent 1.5% to 2% of the sample. The sequenced sample consisted of PBMCs. Receptors were obtained from a man aged 18 to 30 in good health and CMV-seronegative.

The rearrangement joins TRBV19 to TRBJ1-1, with unresolved D. V lost 2 bases to trimming and J lost 3 bases, with 7 bases between them. CDR1 and CDR2 from the germline V gene are LNHDA and SQIVND (reference sequence). This CDR3 contains 13 residues. The CDR3 nucleotides read TGTGCCAGTAGTATACGTCGAGACACTGAAGCTTTCTTT. Amino acid sequence: CASSIRRDTEAFF.

This clone was recorded only once. The DNA for the CDR3 is TGTGCCAGCAGCTTGTATACCGGGGTCAATCAGCCCCAGCATTTT. It yields the protein CASSLYTGVNQPQHF. The chain links TRBV5-6 to TRBJ1-5, with D unclear. Germline V lookup: CDR1 SGHDT, CDR2 YYEEEE. CDR3 size: 15 residues. Trimming shortened V by 1 base and J by 3 bases, and 11 bases separated the two germline ends.

J is TRBJ2-1 and V is TRBV4-3; a possible D gene is TRBD1 (6 bases). CDR1 and CDR2 from the germline V gene are LGHNA and YSLEER. This CDR3 is 14 amino acids long. The V end lost 1 base, the J end lost 12 bases, and 16 bases lay between the germline ends. The CDR3 DNA is TGCGCCAGCAGCCAAGTTGCGACAGGTTCGGGGCAGTTCTTC. Protein: CASSQVATGSGQFF.

In its sample, this clone was seen once. The chain combines TRBV5-6 with TRBJ1-6; TRBD1 is a possible D gene (6 bases). Trimming took off 0 bases at V and 6 bases at J, with 10 bases between the two ends. The CDR3 covers 15 residues. CDR1 is SGHDT, CDR2 YYEEEE, per germline. Here the CDR3 DNA reads TGTGCCAGCAGCTTGGGGGGGCTGGGTAATTCACCCCTCCACTTT. Translated: CASSLGGLGNSPLHF. The full variable domain, with the rest looked up from reference TRBV5-6 and TRBJ1-6, is DAGVTQSPTHLIKTRGQQVTLRCSPKSGHDTVSWYQQALGQGPQFIFQYYEEEERQRGNFPDRFSGHQFPNYSSELNVNALLLGDSALYLCASSLGGLGNSPLHFGNGTRLTVT.

The rearrangement uses TRBV9 and TRBJ2-1, with D unresolved. Trimming stripped 0 bases from V and 1 base from J, with 8 bases between. The V gene's germline CDR1 is SGDLS and CDR2 YYNGEE. The CDR3 covers 15 residues. The CDR3 here is CASSVDPGSYNEQFF. In DNA, the CDR3 is TGTGCCAGCAGCGTAGACCCCGGGTCCTACAATGAGCAGTTCTTC.

Details on this clone: One end of the junction varies from germline; a read error may be responsible. The chain couples TRBV9 to TRBJ1-2; 7 nucleotides line up with TRBD1. There are 15 residues in the CDR3. Germline loops: CDR1 SGDLS, CDR2 YYNGEE. CDR3 nucleotides: TGTGTCAGCAGCGCAGGGGGATCAGCTAACTATGGCTACACCTTC. It codes for CVSSAGGSANYGYTF.

The chain joins TRBV28 to TRBJ1-2; D is unclear. The V end was cut by 8 bases, the J end by 8 bases, with 18 bases between. Germline-derived CDR1 and CDR2 are MDHEN and SYDVKM. This CDR3 contains 13 residues. CDR3 loop: CASVLLGRGGYTF. CDR3 nucleotide sequence: TGTGCCAGCGTCCTATTAGGACGCGGGGGCTACACCTTC.